This paragraph reports one TCR beta chain. PCR involved 60 Vbeta and 13 Jbeta primers. Clones were read by immunoSEQ multiplex PCR, and TCRdb kept only the in-frame ones, dropping some. The table records about 150,000 clones, roughly 80% of them present only once. Germline CDR1 MNHEY, CDR2 SVGAGI. CDR3 length equals 16 residues. V gave up 0 bases and J gave up 7 bases; unmatched junction bases: 6. This sample was taken from a study of cytomegalovirus exposure and HLA in healthy donors. Sequencing input: PBMCs. The receptor comes from a middle-aged woman in good health and CMV-seropositive. The genes are TRBV6-5 and TRBJ2-3, with 11 bases that match TRBD2. CDR3 residues: CASSYSIAGGPNTQYF. CDR3 DNA: TGTGCCAGCAGTTACTCGATAGCGGGGGGGCCGAATACGCAGTATTTT.